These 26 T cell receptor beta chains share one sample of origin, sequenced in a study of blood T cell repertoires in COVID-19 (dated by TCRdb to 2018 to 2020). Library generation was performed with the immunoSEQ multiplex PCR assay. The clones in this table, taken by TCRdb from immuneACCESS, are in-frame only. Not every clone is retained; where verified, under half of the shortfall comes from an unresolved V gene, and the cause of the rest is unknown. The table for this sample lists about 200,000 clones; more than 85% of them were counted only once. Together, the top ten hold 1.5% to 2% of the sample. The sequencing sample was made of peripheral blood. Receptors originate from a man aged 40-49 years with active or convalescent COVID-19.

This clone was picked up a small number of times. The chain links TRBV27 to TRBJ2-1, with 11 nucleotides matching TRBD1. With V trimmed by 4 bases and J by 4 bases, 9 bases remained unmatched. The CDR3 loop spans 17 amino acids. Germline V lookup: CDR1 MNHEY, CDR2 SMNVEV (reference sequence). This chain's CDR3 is CASSSSRGDRGYNEQFF. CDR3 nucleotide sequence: TGTGCCAGCAGTTCCTCTCGGGGGGACAGGGGGTACAATGAGCAGTTCTTC.

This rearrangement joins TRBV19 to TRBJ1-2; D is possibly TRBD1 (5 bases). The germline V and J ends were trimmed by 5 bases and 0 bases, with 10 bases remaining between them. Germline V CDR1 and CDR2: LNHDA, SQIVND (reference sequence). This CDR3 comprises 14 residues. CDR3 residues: CASSAQGANYGYTF. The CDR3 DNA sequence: TGTGCCAGTAGTGCCCAGGGCGCTAACTATGGCTACACCTTC.

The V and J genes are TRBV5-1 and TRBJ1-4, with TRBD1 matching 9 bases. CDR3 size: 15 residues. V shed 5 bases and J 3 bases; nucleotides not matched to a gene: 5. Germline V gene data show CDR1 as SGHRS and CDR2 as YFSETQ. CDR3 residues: CASRMGDRANEKLFF. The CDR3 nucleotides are TGCGCCAGCAGGATGGGGGACAGGGCTAATGAAAAACTGTTTTTT.

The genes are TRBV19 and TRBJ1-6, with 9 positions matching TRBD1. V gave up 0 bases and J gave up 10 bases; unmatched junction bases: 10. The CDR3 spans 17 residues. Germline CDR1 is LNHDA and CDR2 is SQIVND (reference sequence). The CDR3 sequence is CASSIEKGTGRRSPLHF. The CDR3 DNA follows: TGTGCCAGTAGTATAGAAAAGGGGACAGGGCGCAGGTCACCCCTCCACTTT.

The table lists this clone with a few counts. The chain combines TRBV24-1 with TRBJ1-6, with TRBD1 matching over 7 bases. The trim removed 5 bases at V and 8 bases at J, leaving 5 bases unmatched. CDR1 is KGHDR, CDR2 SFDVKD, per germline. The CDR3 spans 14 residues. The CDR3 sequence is CATSVGTEDSPLHF. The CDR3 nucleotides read TGTGCCACCAGTGTTGGGACAGAGGATTCACCCCTCCACTTT.

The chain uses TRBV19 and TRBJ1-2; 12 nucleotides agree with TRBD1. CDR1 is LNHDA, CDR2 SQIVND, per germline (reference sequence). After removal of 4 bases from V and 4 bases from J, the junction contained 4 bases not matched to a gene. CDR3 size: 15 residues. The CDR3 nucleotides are TGTGCCAGTAGTACTGGGACAGGGGGCGTCTATGGCTACACCTTC. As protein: CASSTGTGGVYGYTF.

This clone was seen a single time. CDR3 nucleotides: TGTGCCAGCAGCCACCTGTTCCGGGGGGGCACTGAAGCTTTCTTT. This sequence encodes CASSHLFRGGTEAFF. V gene TRBV3-1 (or the pseudogene TRBV3-2) combines with J gene TRBJ1-1; tentatively, D is TRBD1 (5 bases). CDR3 size: 15 residues. CDR1 and CDR2 (germline): LGHDT, YNNKEL (reference sequence). V shed 3 bases and J shed 4 bases, with 15 bases lying between them.

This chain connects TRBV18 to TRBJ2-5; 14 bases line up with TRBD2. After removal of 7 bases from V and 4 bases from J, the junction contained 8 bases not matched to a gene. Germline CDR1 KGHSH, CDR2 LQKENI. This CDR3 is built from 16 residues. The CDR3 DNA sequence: TGTGCCAGCTTTACGGGACTAGCGGGAGAGGGAGAGACCCAGTACTTC. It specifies CASFTGLAGEGETQYF.

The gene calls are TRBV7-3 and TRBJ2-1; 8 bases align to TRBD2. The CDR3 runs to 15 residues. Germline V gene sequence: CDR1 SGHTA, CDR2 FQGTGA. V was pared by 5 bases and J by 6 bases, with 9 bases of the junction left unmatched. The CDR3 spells CASSPSGSAANEQFF. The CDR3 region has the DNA TGTGCCAGCAGCCCGAGCGGGAGTGCCGCCAATGAGCAGTTCTTC.

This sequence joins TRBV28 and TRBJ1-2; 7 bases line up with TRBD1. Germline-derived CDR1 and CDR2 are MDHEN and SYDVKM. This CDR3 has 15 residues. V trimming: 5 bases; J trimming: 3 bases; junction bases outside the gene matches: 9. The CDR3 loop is CASSQGRTGDYGYTF. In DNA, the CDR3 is TGTGCCAGCAGTCAGGGGCGGACAGGAGACTATGGCTACACCTTC.

In nucleotides, the CDR3 is TGCGCCAGCAGCTATGGGACAGGGGGGCCCATCGACGAGCAGTACTTC. Its protein is CASSYGTGGPIDEQYF. V usage is TRBV10-2 and J usage is TRBJ2-7; 11 positions agree with TRBD1. The CDR3 runs to 16 residues. Germline lookup yields CDR1 WSHSY and CDR2 SAAADI. With 6 bases clipped from V and 5 bases from J, the junction kept 12 bases outside the gene matches.

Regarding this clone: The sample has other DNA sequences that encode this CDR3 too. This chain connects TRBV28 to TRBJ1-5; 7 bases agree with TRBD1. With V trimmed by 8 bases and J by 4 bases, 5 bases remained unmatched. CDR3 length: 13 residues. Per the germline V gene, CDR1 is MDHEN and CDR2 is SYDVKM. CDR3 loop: CASLRQGNQPQHF. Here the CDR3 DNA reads TGTGCCAGCCTCCGACAGGGTAATCAGCCCCAGCATTTT.

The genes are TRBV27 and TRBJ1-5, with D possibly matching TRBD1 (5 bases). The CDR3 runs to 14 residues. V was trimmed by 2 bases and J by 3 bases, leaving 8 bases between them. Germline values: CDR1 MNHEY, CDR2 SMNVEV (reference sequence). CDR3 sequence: CASSLRQNNQPQHF. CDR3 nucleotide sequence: TGTGCCAGCAGTTTACGACAGAACAATCAGCCCCAGCATTTT.

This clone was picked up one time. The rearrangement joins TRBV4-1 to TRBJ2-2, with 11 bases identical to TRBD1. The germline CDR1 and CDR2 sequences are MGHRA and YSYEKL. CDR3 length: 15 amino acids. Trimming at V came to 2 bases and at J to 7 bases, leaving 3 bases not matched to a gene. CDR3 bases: TGCGCCAGCAGCCAAAGGACAGGGGGCCTCGGGGAGCTGTTTTTT. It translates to CASSQRTGGLGELFF.

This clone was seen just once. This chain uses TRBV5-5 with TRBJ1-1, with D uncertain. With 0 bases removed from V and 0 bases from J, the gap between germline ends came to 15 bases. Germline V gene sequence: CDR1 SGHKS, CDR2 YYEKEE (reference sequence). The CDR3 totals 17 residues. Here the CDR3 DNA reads TGTGCCAGCAGCTTGGGAGTAATCGGGGTTTTGAACACTGAAGCTTTCTTT. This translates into CASSLGVIGVLNTEAFF. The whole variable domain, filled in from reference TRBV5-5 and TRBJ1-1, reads DAGVTQSPTHLIKTRGQQVTLRCSPISGHKSVSWYQQVLGQGPQFIFQYYEKEERGRGNFPDRFSARQFPNYSSELNVNALLLGDSALYLCASSLGVIGVLNTEAFFGQGTRLTVV.

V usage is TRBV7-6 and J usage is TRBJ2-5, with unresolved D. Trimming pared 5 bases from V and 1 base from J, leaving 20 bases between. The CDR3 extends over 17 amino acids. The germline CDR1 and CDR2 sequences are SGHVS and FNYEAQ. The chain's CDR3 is CASSGDPPRASQETQYF. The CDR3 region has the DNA TGTGCCAGCAGCGGCGACCCTCCTAGAGCCTCCCAAGAGACCCAGTACTTC.

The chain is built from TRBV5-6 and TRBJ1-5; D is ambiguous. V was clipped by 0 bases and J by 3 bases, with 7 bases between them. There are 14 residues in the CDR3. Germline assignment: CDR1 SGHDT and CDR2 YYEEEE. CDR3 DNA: TGTGCCAGCAGCTTGGCGGGTACCAATCAGCCCCAGCATTTT. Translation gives CASSLAGTNQPQHF.

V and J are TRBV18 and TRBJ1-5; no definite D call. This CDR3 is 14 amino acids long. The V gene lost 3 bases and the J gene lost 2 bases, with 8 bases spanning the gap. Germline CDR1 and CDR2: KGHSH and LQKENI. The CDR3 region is CASSPGRGNQPQHF. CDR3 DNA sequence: TGTGCCAGCTCACCCGGGAGAGGCAATCAGCCCCAGCATTTT.

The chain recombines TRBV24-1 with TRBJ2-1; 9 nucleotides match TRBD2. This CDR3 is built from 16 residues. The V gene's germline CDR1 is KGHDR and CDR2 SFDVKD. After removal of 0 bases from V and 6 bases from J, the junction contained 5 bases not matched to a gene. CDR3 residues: CATSDLAGGAPNEQFF. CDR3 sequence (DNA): TGTGCCACCAGTGATTTGGCGGGGGGGGCCCCCAATGAGCAGTTCTTC.

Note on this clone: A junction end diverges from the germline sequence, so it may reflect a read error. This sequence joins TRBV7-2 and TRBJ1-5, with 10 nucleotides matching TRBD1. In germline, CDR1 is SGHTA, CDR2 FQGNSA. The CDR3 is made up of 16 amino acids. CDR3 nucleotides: TGTGCCAGCAGCCACCCTCCGGGACAGGGGAATCTGCCCCAGCATTTT. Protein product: CASSHPPGQGNLPQHF.

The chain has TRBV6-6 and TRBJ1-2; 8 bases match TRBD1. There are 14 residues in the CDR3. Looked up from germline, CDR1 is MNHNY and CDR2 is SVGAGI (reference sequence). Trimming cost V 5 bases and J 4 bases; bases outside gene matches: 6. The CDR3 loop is CASSTPGQAYGYTF. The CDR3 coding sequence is TGTGCCAGCAGTACACCGGGACAGGCCTATGGCTACACCTTC.

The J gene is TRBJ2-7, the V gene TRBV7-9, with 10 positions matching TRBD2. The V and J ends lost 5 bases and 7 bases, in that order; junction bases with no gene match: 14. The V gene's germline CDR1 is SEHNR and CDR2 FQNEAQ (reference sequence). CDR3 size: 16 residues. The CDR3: CASSPRGLAGEAEQYF. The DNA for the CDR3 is TGTGCCAGCAGCCCAAGAGGGCTAGCGGGAGAAGCGGAGCAGTACTTC.

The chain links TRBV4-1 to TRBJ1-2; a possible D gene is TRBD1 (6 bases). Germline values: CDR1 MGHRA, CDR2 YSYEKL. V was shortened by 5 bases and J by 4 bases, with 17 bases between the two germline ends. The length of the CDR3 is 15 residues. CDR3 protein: CASSTRQGKGYGYTF. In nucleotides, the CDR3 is TGCGCCAGCAGCACGCGTCAGGGGAAGGGCTATGGCTACACCTTC.

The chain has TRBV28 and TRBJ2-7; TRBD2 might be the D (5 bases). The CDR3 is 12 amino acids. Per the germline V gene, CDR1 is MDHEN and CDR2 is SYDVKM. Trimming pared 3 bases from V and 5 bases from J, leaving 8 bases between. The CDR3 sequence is CASSFEGDEQYF. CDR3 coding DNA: TGTGCCAGCAGTTTCGAGGGAGACGAGCAGTACTTC.

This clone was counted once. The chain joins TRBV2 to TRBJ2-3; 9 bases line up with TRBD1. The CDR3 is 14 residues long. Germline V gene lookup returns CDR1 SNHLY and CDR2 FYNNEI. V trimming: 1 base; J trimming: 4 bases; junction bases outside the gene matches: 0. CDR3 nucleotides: TGTGCCAGCAGTGAAGGGACAGGGGCAGATACGCAGTATTTT. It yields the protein CASSEGTGADTQYF.

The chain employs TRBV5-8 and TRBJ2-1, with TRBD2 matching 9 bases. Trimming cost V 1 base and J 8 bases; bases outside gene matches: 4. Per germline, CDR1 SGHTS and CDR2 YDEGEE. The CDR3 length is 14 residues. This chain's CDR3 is CASSLWRGGHEQFF. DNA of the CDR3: TGTGCCAGCAGCTTGTGGCGGGGGGGCCATGAGCAGTTCTTC.